Listed below are T cell receptor beta chains from one sample, sequenced in a study of blood T cell repertoires in COVID-19. Clones were sequenced by immunoSEQ multiplex PCR, and TCRdb holds only the in-frame ones, with some missing. The data contain some 190,000 clones, 75% to 85% of them seen just once; the ten biggest clones take up 9.5% to 12%. Sequencing input: peripheral blood. Receptors originate from a middle-aged woman with COVID-19, enrolled during active disease. CDR3s include the opening cysteine and the closing phenylalanine or tryptophan. D genes are given only for firm matches. Some rows mark clone size as missing; the rest say once, few, many or name a class of expanded clone.

d_call	v_call	j_call	clone_size	cdr3_length	cdr3_aa	cdr3_nt
TRBD1	TRBV2	TRBJ2-5	-	14	CASRHDRAGETQYF	TGTGCCAGCAGACATGACAGGGCCGGGGAGACCCAGTACTTC
TRBD2	TRBV6-4	TRBJ2-1	-	14	CASSLAGGPYEQFF	TGTGCCAGCAGTCTAGCGGGGGGGCCATATGAGCAGTTCTTC
-	TRBV6-5	TRBJ1-1	-	15	CASSPIPGVNTEAFF	TGTGCCAGCAGTCCGATCCCCGGGGTGAACACTGAAGCTTTCTTT
-	TRBV27	TRBJ2-5	few	14	CASSPRPGAKTQYF	TGTGCCAGCAGCCCGCGTCCAGGGGCAAAGACCCAGTACTTC
TRBD1	TRBV28	TRBJ2-5	-	14	CASSLVGTEGTQYF	TGTGCCAGCAGTTTGGTAGGGACAGAGGGGACCCAGTACTTC
-	TRBV2	TRBJ1-4	-	16	CASSLTVDSTNEKLFF	TGTGCCAGCAGCCTGACAGTCGACTCAACTAATGAAAAACTGTTTTTT
-	TRBV30	TRBJ2-6	-	15	CAWKGGDSGANVLTF	TGTGCCTGGAAAGGCGGGGACTCTGGGGCCAACGTCCTGACTTTC
-	TRBV4-1	TRBJ2-2	-	15	CASNLNRANTGELFF	TGCGCCAGTAATCTTAACAGGGCGAACACCGGGGAGCTGTTTTTT
TRBD1	TRBV9	TRBJ1-1	-	14	CASSRNRGNTEAFF	TGTGCCAGCAGCCGTAACAGGGGGAACACTGAAGCTTTCTTT
-	TRBV9	TRBJ2-3	-	13	CASSPPNEDTQYF	TGTGCCAGCAGCCCCCCAAACGAGGATACGCAGTATTTT
TRBD1	TRBV7-9	TRBJ1-5	few	13	CASSVQGNQPQHF	TGTGCCAGCAGCGTACAGGGGAATCAGCCCCAGCATTTT
-	TRBV3-1/TRBV3-2	TRBJ2-5	-	15	CASSQQPLATETQYF	TGTGCCAGCAGCCAGCAACCACTAGCTACAGAGACCCAGTACTTC
TRBD1	TRBV5-6	TRBJ1-5	once	15	CASSLAGQGEGPQHF	TGTGCCAGCAGCTTGGCGGGACAGGGGGAAGGGCCCCAGCATTTT
-	TRBV20-1	TRBJ1-1	-	11	CSAGQNTEAFF	TGCAGTGCTGGACAGAACACTGAAGCTTTCTTT
-	TRBV5-8	TRBJ2-1	-	13	CASTRWGGDEQFF	TGTGCCAGCACCCGGTGGGGGGGCGATGAGCAGTTCTTC
-	TRBV2	TRBJ2-5	-	14	CASSEQWAQETQYF	TGTGCCAGCAGTGAACAGTGGGCTCAAGAGACCCAGTACTTC
-	TRBV4-2	TRBJ1-2	-	17	CASSQDLGNRYNYGYTF	TGTGCCAGCAGCCAAGACCTAGGGAACAGGTACAACTATGGCTACACCTTC
-	TRBV7-8	TRBJ1-5	-	17	CASSPNGGGYSNQPQHF	TGTGCCAGCAGCCCAAATGGAGGAGGTTATAGCAATCAGCCCCAGCATTTT
TRBD1	TRBV6-2/TRBV6-3	TRBJ2-5	-	15	CASSLGTGHLETQYF	TGTGCCAGCAGTCTGGGGACAGGACACTTGGAGACCCAGTACTTC
-	TRBV5-1	TRBJ2-1	-	15	CASSLVPGSYNEQFF	TGCGCCAGCAGCTTGGTCCCGGGATCCTACAATGAGCAGTTCTTC
TRBD1	TRBV27	TRBJ1-2	-	14	CASSAGDSYYGYTF	TGTGCCAGCAGTGCCGGGGACAGCTATTATGGCTACACCTTC
-	TRBV7-8	TRBJ2-7	-	14	CASSLRTAFYEQYF	TGTGCCAGCAGCCTCCGGACAGCTTTCTACGAGCAGTACTTC
TRBD2	TRBV2	TRBJ2-6	-	18	CASSREAPGASGANVLTF	TGTGCCAGCAGTCGGGAGGCTCCCGGGGCATCTGGGGCCAACGTCCTGACTTTC
-	TRBV5-4	TRBJ2-1	-	14	CASSLVRNYGEQFF	TGTGCCAGCAGCTTGGTACGAAATTACGGTGAGCAGTTCTTC
TRBD1	TRBV7-9	TRBJ2-7	-	14	CASSPGQGVNEQYF	TGTGCCAGCAGCCCGGGACAGGGGGTCAACGAGCAGTACTTC
-	TRBV24-1	TRBJ2-1	-	14	CATSDHMLAREQFF	TGTGCCACCAGTGATCATATGCTAGCTCGGGAGCAGTTCTTC
-	TRBV7-9	TRBJ2-5	-	16	CASSLELGGGGETQYF	TGTGCCAGCAGCTTAGAGCTAGGCGGAGGTGGAGAGACCCAGTACTTC
-	TRBV6-6	TRBJ1-6	-	16	CASILQASSYNSPLHF	TGTGCCAGCATCCTACAGGCGAGCTCCTATAATTCACCCCTCCACTTT
-	TRBV30	TRBJ1-6	-	15	CAWSGRSGINSPLHF	TGTGCCTGGAGTGGGCGCTCGGGAATAAATTCACCCCTCCACTTT
-	TRBV18	TRBJ2-5	-	13	CASSPNARETQYF	TGTGCCAGCTCACCTAACGCCAGGGAGACCCAGTACTTC
TRBD1	TRBV28	TRBJ1-3	-	16	CASSLESGTGGNTIYF	TGTGCCAGCAGTTTAGAATCCGGGACAGGGGGAAACACCATATATTTT
TRBD1	TRBV19	TRBJ1-5	-	14	CASSGQGAGKPQHF	TGTGCCAGTAGCGGACAGGGGGCGGGTAAGCCCCAGCATTTT
TRBD1	TRBV6-5	TRBJ1-5	few	14	CASRQTGINQPQHF	TGTGCCAGCAGGCAGACAGGGATCAATCAGCCCCAGCATTTT
-	TRBV10-3	TRBJ1-2	-	14	CAISELGGGYGYTF	TGTGCCATCAGTGAATTAGGCGGAGGGTATGGCTACACCTTC